This TCR beta chain was sequenced during a study of T cell repertoires in cytomegalovirus infection. Turning to the study itself: Indicated by public TCR beta signatures were CMV infection and matching HLA type. The study's findings and limits: Using cumulative public TCR beta family frequency, the authors identified those who carried CMV together with the relevant HLA.

The sample holds one count of this clonotype. The antigen is undetermined. Germline CDR1 is MDHEN and CDR2 is SYDVKM. CDR3 length: 21 residues. V shed 3 bases, J shed 1 base, and the junction held 17 bases outside the gene matches. A single record per CDR3 protein comes from TCRdb applying MiXCR to the reads. The profile covers about 130,000 distinct CDR3 sequences, with under 30% appearing a single time and roughly 35% taken by the ten largest. What was sequenced was PBMCs, sequenced either directly or after in vitro stimulation (not recorded which). V is TRBV28 and J is TRBJ2-3; the match to TRBD2 covers 12 bases. This clonotype originated in a human donor in good health (CMV status not recorded). Some clones in this sample may be carry-over from other donors' samples. The CDR3 nucleotides read TGTGCCAGCAGTTTCCCCGGTCTAGCGGGAGGGCCGAGGTGGCGCACAGATACGCAGTATTTT. Residues: CASSFPGLAGGPRWRTDTQYF. Looking up the rest from reference TRBV28 and TRBJ2-3 gives the full variable domain: DVKVTQSSRYLVKRTGEKVFLECVQDMDHENMFWYRQDPGLGLRLIYFSYDVKMKEKGDIPEGYSVSREKKERFSLILESASTNQTSMYLCASSFPGLAGGPRWRTDTQYFGPGTRLTVL.